What follows are 18 T cell receptor beta chains derived from one specimen sequenced in a study of T-cell memory formation after mild COVID-19. TCRdb fed the 5' RACE reads into MiXCR, producing one record per CDR3 protein. The sample records about 560,000 distinct CDR3 sequences, roughly a fifth being singletons. Sequencing was done on a sample of PBMCs or a T cell subset sorted from them (not recorded which). The receptors stem from an adult woman who had mild COVID-19 (a few samples of this study predate the infection). Cell type and time point are not known.

The chain combines TRBV5-5 with TRBJ2-1, with D perhaps matching TRBD1 (6 bases). The CDR3 consists of 16 residues. Germline V gene data show CDR1 as SGHKS and CDR2 as YYEKEE (reference sequence). V dropped 4 bases and J dropped 2 bases, with 16 bases sitting between them. In DNA, the CDR3 is TGTGCCAGCAGCGCTCACAGGGTTGTCACCTACAATGAGCAGTTCTTC. Amino acid sequence: CASSAHRVVTYNEQFF.

This clonotype was seen only a few times. This rearrangement joins TRBV4-3 to TRBJ1-2; D call uncertain. CDR3 size: 15 residues. V was shortened by 0 bases and J by 7 bases, with 15 bases between the two germline ends. Germline V gives CDR1 LGHNA, CDR2 YSLEER. This CDR3 is CASSQDIGLAVGYTF. CDR3 bases: TGCGCCAGCAGCCAAGATATCGGACTGGCGGTTGGCTACACCTTC.

The gene calls are TRBV6-5 and TRBJ1-1; D remains ambiguous. V was cut by 8 bases and J by 0 bases, with 10 bases left in between. This CDR3 region has 13 residues. Per germline, CDR1 MNHEY and CDR2 SVGAGI. CDR3 in amino acids: CASQGFMNTEAFF. In DNA, the CDR3 is TGTGCCAGCCAAGGGTTCATGAACACTGAAGCTTTCTTT.

This chain links TRBV4-3 with TRBJ2-1, with 11 bases matching TRBD2. CDR1 is LGHNA and CDR2 is YSLEER in the germline V gene. V gave up 4 bases and J gave up 5 bases; unmatched junction bases: 7. This CDR3 contains 16 residues. The CDR3 coding sequence is TGCGCCAGCAGCCGGGCCGGGACTAGCGGAGACAATGAGCAGTTCTTC. Its protein product is CASSRAGTSGDNEQFF.

This clonotype turned up a few times. The rearrangement links TRBV12-3 or TRBV12-4 to TRBJ1-2; 7 bases agree with TRBD1. There are 16 residues in the CDR3. J gave up 3 bases and V 2 bases, and 9 bases lay outside the gene matches. Written as DNA, the CDR3 is TGTGCCAGCAGTTTATTCCAGGGGGGGAAGGACTATGGCTACACCTTC. It translates to CASSLFQGGKDYGYTF.

V is TRBV24-1 and J is TRBJ2-5; a weak D match, TRBD1 (6 bases). There are 17 residues in the CDR3. Germline V gives CDR1 KGHDR, CDR2 SFDVKD. V lost 2 bases, J lost 5 bases, and 20 bases lay in between. DNA of the CDR3: TGTGCCACCAGTGATTCGACACCGGGACAAGCCGGGGAGACCCAGTACTTC. Its translation is CATSDSTPGQAGETQYF.

The genes are TRBV7-2 and TRBJ2-1, with 8 nucleotides matching TRBD2. Trimming cost V 5 bases and J 1 base; bases outside gene matches: 7. CDR1 is SGHTA, CDR2 FQGNSA, per germline. CDR3 size: 16 residues. The CDR3 is CASSPSGSWSYNEQFF. The CDR3 DNA follows: TGTGCCAGCAGCCCGAGCGGGAGTTGGTCCTACAATGAGCAGTTCTTC.

This chain uses TRBV20-1 with TRBJ1-2; 10 bases map to TRBD1. Germline V gives CDR1 DFQATT, CDR2 SNEGSKA (reference sequence). The CDR3 is made up of 13 amino acids. The V and J ends lost 0 bases and 5 bases, in that order; junction bases with no gene match: 0. The CDR3, as DNA: TGCAGTGCTAGAGAGGGACAGGGGTATGGCTACACCTTC. Protein product: CSAREGQGYGYTF.

In this sample, this clonotype turned up a few times. This sequence joins TRBV20-1 and TRBJ1-5; D is unresolved. Per the germline V gene, CDR1 is DFQATT and CDR2 is SNEGSKA (reference sequence). This CDR3 has 13 amino acids. Trimming removed 7 bases from V and 0 bases from J, with 10 bases in between. The CDR3 sequence is CSVNGHSNQPQHF. CDR3 DNA: TGCAGTGTCAACGGCCATAGCAATCAGCCCCAGCATTTT.

This clonotype turned up a few times. CDR3 in amino acids: CASSFGGITDTQYF. The CDR3 DNA sequence: TGTGCCAGCAGCTTCGGGGGAATCACAGATACGCAGTATTTT. The chain employs TRBV7-6 and TRBJ2-3; a possible D gene is TRBD2 (6 bases). Germline CDR1 is SGHVS and CDR2 is FNYEAQ. There are 14 residues in the CDR3. The germline V and J ends were trimmed by 3 bases and 2 bases, with 9 bases remaining between them.

In nucleotides, the CDR3 is TGTGCCACCAGTGATCCCGCCCGCCTGGGGGTTCAGTACTTC. Translated, it gives CATSDPARLGVQYF. The rearrangement uses TRBV24-1 and TRBJ2-4; D may match TRBD1 or TRBD2 (5 bases each). This CDR3 contains 14 residues. Germline loops: CDR1 KGHDR, CDR2 SFDVKD. Trimming stripped 3 bases from V and 11 bases from J, with 16 bases between.

V gene TRBV29-1 combines with J gene TRBJ1-2; D might be TRBD1 (6 bases). V lost 6 bases to trimming and J lost 2 bases, with 10 bases between them. Germline V gives CDR1 SQVTM, CDR2 ANQGSEA. CDR3 length equals 12 residues. The CDR3 here is CSVTGQNYGYTF. The CDR3 region has the DNA TGCAGCGTGACAGGACAGAACTATGGCTACACCTTC.

This clonotype came up once. The chain couples TRBV2 to TRBJ2-1, with D tentatively TRBD1 (6 bases). Germline V gives CDR1 SNHLY, CDR2 FYNNEI. The CDR3 totals 13 residues. Trimming stripped 11 bases from V and 3 bases from J, with 14 bases between. CDR3 sequence (DNA): TGTGCCGGACATAGGACAGTCTACAATGAGCAGTTCTTC. It translates to CAGHRTVYNEQFF. Complete variable domain (other parts from reference TRBV2 and TRBJ2-1): EPEVTQTPSHQVTQMGQEVILRCVPISNHLYFYWYRQILGQKVEFLVSFYNNEISEKSEIFDDQFSVERPDGSNFTLKIRSTKLEDSAMYFCAGHRTVYNEQFFGPGTRLTVL.

This clonotype turned up a few times. The chain recombines TRBV5-1 with TRBJ2-2, with 9 bases fitting TRBD1. Germline CDR1 reads SGHRS; CDR2 reads YFSETQ. The CDR3 consists of 14 residues. V lost 0 bases to trimming and J lost 11 bases; unmatched junction nucleotides: 5. The CDR3: CASSLAVTGGELFF. The CDR3 DNA follows: TGCGCCAGCAGCTTGGCTGTGACAGGGGGAGAGCTGTTTTTT. The full variable domain, with the rest looked up from reference TRBV5-1 and TRBJ2-2, is KAGVTQTPRYLIKTRGQQVTLSCSPISGHRSVSWYQQTPGQGLQFLFEYFSETQRNKGNFPGRFSGRQFSNSRSEMNVSTLELGDSALYLCASSLAVTGGELFFGEGSRLTVL.

The rearrangement links TRBV7-2 to TRBJ2-3; TRBD2 matches 12 bases. The V and J ends lost 3 bases and 4 bases, in that order; junction bases with no gene match: 8. Germline V gene data show CDR1 as SGHTA and CDR2 as FQGNSA. The CDR3 is 17 amino acids. This CDR3 is CASSFLTSGRRADTQYF. The CDR3 DNA is TGTGCCAGCAGCTTCCTAACTAGCGGGAGGAGGGCAGATACGCAGTATTTT.

This clonotype was seen more than once but under ten times. This chain joins TRBV5-1 and TRBJ2-1; no definite D call. The CDR3 runs 14 residues. Trimming took 3 bases from V and 5 from J, leaving 12 bases between them. Germline V gene sequence: CDR1 SGHRS, CDR2 YFSETQ. The chain's CDR3 is CASSSLGRDNEQFF. CDR3 coding DNA: TGCGCCAGCAGCTCGTTGGGTAGGGACAATGAGCAGTTCTTC.

The chain is built from TRBV12-3 or TRBV12-4 and TRBJ1-6, with D hard to call. Deletions cut 6 bases from V and 0 bases from J, with 9 bases between. The length of the CDR3 is 15 residues. In nucleotides, the CDR3 is TGTGCCAGCAGCGGACTGAGCTCCTATAATTCACCCCTCCACTTT. This gives the protein CASSGLSSYNSPLHF.

There are a few counts of this clonotype. The chain uses TRBV6-5 and TRBJ2-1; no definite D call. The length of the CDR3 is 15 residues. Per the germline V gene, CDR1 is MNHEY and CDR2 is SVGAGI. Trimming took 5 bases from V and 0 from J, leaving 11 bases between them. CDR3 nucleotides: TGTGCCAGCAGTACGGCGCTCGCCTCCTACAATGAGCAGTTCTTC. Its translation is CASSTALASYNEQFF.